This entry features one TCR beta chain sequence. This record comes from a study of blood T cell repertoires in COVID-19. V lost 3 bases, J lost 2 bases, and 6 bases stayed unmatched. The CDR3 spans 15 residues. Germline assignment: CDR1 SGHTA and CDR2 FQGNSA. In the original workflow: Reference gene primer amplification gave nucleated cell count estimates. Only in-frame clones appear in the TCRdb table, and some are missing; sequencing was by immunoSEQ multiplex PCR. Clone size and the V and J calls come from that table; the DNA yielded D and trimming. The sample lists roughly 76,000 clones; more than 90% were seen once.

This clonotype was obtained from a man aged 45-60 years with acute or convalescent COVID-19. V gene TRBV7-2 combines with J gene TRBJ2-7; 8 bases line up with TRBD1. The sequenced sample was peripheral blood. As DNA, the CDR3 is TGTGCCAGCAGCTTGGGACAGGCCTTTCCCTACGAGCAGTACTTC. This codes for CASSLGQAFPYEQYF.